This TCR beta chain comes out of a study of blood T cells in healthy people across ages. This clonotype occurred a few times. Germline V gene lookup returns CDR1 SGHDN and CDR2 FVKESK. V was clipped by 5 bases and J by 2 bases, with 11 bases between them. CDR3 length: 14 amino acids. Then a second PCR, running roughly 6 to 11 cycles, was carried out with a sample-barcoded 5' primer and a J-beta primer mix. TCRdb called the 5' RACE reads again in MiXCR, with one record for every CDR3 protein. The table shows about 680,000 distinct CDR3 sequences, with 45% to 50% occurring only once. The receptor was isolated from a woman aged 60 to 75 in good health. The source material was blood. The rearrangement links TRBV14 to TRBJ2-3; D gene uncertain. The CDR3 DNA reads as TGTGCCAGCAGCAAAGGGCTTTTCACAGATACGCAGTATTTT. It is translated as CASSKGLFTDTQYF.